The rows below give T cell receptor beta chains drawn from one sample of a study of graft-versus-host responses after intestinal transplantation. Some clones are missing from TCRdb's copy, which holds only in-frame ones; the method was immunoSEQ multiplex PCR. The sample consists of around 13,000 clones, roughly two fifths of them appearing once. The sample consisted of alloreactive CD4+ T cells from a mixed lymphocyte reaction culture, taken before intestinal transplant. Source of these receptors: a human patient who received an intestinal transplant. CDR3s include the opening cysteine and the closing phenylalanine or tryptophan. D genes are given only for firm matches. A clone size is listed for some rows: how often the clone was seen (once, few, many), or a class if it is expanded.

size: few
D: -
J: TRBJ1-6
V: TRBV19
length: 17
CDR3: CASSMRPDSSYNSPLHF
DNA: TGTGCCAGTAGTATGAGACCGGACAGCTCCTATAATTCACCCCTCCACTTT

size: few
D: TRBD2
J: TRBJ2-5
V: TRBV5-1
length: 17
CDR3: CASSLGLAGAFQETQYF
DNA: TGCGCCAGCAGCTTGGGACTAGCGGGGGCCTTTCAAGAGACCCAGTACTTC

size: few
D: -
J: TRBJ1-2
V: TRBV10-3
length: 13
CDR3: CAIRSNQNYGYTF
DNA: TGTGCCATCCGGTCAAACCAAAACTATGGCTACACCTTC

size: -
D: -
J: TRBJ2-6
V: TRBV2
length: 13
CDR3: CASKSSGANVLTF
DNA: TGTGCCAGCAAGAGCTCTGGGGCCAACGTCCTGACTTTC

size: few
D: TRBD2
J: TRBJ2-2
V: TRBV7-9
length: 15
CDR3: CASSLGLASTGELFF
DNA: TGTGCCAGCAGCTTAGGACTAGCGTCCACCGGGGAGCTGTTTTTT

size: -
D: TRBD1
J: TRBJ1-2
V: TRBV4-2
length: 15
CDR3: CASSRAGGEDYGYTF
DNA: TGTGCCAGCAGCCGGGCAGGGGGCGAAGACTATGGCTACACCTTC

size: medium-sized
D: TRBD1
J: TRBJ1-3
V: TRBV10-3
length: 14
CDR3: CAITPQGAGNTIYF
DNA: TGTGCCATCACCCCACAGGGGGCGGGAAACACCATATATTTT

size: -
D: TRBD1
J: TRBJ1-1
V: TRBV5-4
length: 16
CDR3: CASSLPGQAGNTEAFF
DNA: TGTGCCAGCAGCTTACCGGGACAGGCGGGAAACACTGAAGCTTTCTTT

size: -
D: -
J: TRBJ2-5
V: TRBV18
length: 15
CDR3: CASSPRNRGGETQYF
DNA: TGTGCCAGCTCACCACGTAACAGGGGAGGAGAGACCCAGTACTTC

size: -
D: -
J: TRBJ2-3
V: TRBV6-5
length: 14
CDR3: CASSYLGAGNTQYF
DNA: TGTGCCAGCAGTTACTTAGGAGCGGGTAATACGCAGTATTTT

size: -
D: TRBD2
J: TRBJ2-3
V: TRBV5-1
length: 15
CDR3: CASSPLGGDTDTQYF
DNA: TGCGCCAGCAGCCCCCTCGGGGGGGACACAGATACGCAGTATTTT

size: -
D: TRBD1
J: TRBJ2-7
V: TRBV6-6
length: 16
CDR3: CASSTTRQGPTYEQYF
DNA: TGTGCCAGCAGTACGACCCGACAGGGCCCTACCTACGAGCAGTACTTC

size: -
D: TRBD1
J: TRBJ2-2
V: TRBV18
length: 14
CDR3: CASSPGQGTGELFF
DNA: TGTGCCAGCTCACCGGGACAGGGTACCGGGGAGCTGTTTTTT

size: few
D: TRBD1
J: TRBJ1-3
V: TRBV7-2
length: 17
CDR3: CASRNGGTGDSGNTIYF
DNA: TGTGCCAGCCGTAACGGGGGGACAGGGGACTCTGGAAACACCATATATTTT

size: few
D: -
J: TRBJ1-1
V: TRBV7-2
length: 13
CDR3: CASRQQLNTEAFF
DNA: TGTGCCAGCAGACAACAGTTGAACACTGAAGCTTTCTTT

size: -
D: TRBD1
J: TRBJ2-7
V: TRBV7-2
length: 13
CDR3: CASLDREAYEQYF
DNA: TGTGCCAGCCTGGACAGGGAAGCCTACGAGCAGTACTTC

size: medium-sized
D: TRBD1
J: TRBJ1-2
V: TRBV7-2
length: 18
CDR3: CASSLVLGQGDPNYGYTF
DNA: TGTGCCAGCAGCTTAGTTTTGGGACAGGGCGACCCTAACTATGGCTACACCTTC

size: once
D: TRBD1
J: TRBJ2-3
V: TRBV6-4
length: 18
CDR3: CASSISTGAGGYSDTQYF
DNA: TGTGCCAGCAGTATTTCAACGGGAGCAGGGGGCTATTCGGATACGCAGTATTTT

size: -
D: -
J: TRBJ1-2
V: TRBV6-1
length: 14
CDR3: CASSVERGNYGYTF
DNA: TGTGCCAGCAGTGTAGAGAGGGGGAACTATGGCTACACCTTC

size: -
D: TRBD1
J: TRBJ1-6
V: TRBV6-5
length: 13
CDR3: CASREGGQSTLHF
DNA: TGTGCCAGCAGGGAGGGGGGACAGTCCACCCTCCACTTT

size: -
D: -
J: TRBJ1-5
V: TRBV11-2
length: 13
CDR3: CASSLALNQPQHF
DNA: TGTGCCAGCAGCTTAGCCCTCAATCAGCCCCAGCATTTT

size: few
D: -
J: TRBJ2-1
V: TRBV5-4
length: 13
CDR3: CASSLDSYNEQFF
DNA: TGTGCCAGCAGTTTAGACAGCTACAATGAGCAGTTCTTC

size: few
D: TRBD1
J: TRBJ1-5
V: TRBV19
length: 16
CDR3: CASSVRTGDVGQPQHF
DNA: TGTGCCAGTAGTGTCCGGACAGGGGATGTCGGTCAGCCCCAGCATTTT

size: -
D: -
J: TRBJ2-7
V: TRBV4-3
length: 14
CDR3: CASSQDAGTYEQYF
DNA: TGCGCCAGCAGCCAAGATGCAGGTACCTACGAGCAGTACTTC

size: -
D: -
J: TRBJ1-1
V: TRBV28
length: 14
CDR3: CASSLRHPNTEAFF
DNA: TGTGCCAGCAGTCTAAGACACCCGAACACTGAAGCTTTCTTT

size: -
D: -
J: TRBJ2-7
V: TRBV11-2
length: 14
CDR3: CASSPRQDFYEQYF
DNA: TGTGCCAGCAGCCCTCGACAGGACTTCTACGAGCAGTACTTC

size: few
D: TRBD1
J: TRBJ1-1
V: TRBV12-5
length: 14
CDR3: CASHSRGSGTEAFF
DNA: TGTGCTAGTCACTCCAGGGGGTCGGGCACTGAAGCTTTCTTT

size: -
D: -
J: TRBJ1-1
V: TRBV7-2
length: 17
CDR3: CASSLVPMNSLNTEAFF
DNA: TGTGCCAGCAGCTTAGTCCCCATGAACAGCTTGAACACTGAAGCTTTCTTT

size: medium-sized
D: -
J: TRBJ2-3
V: TRBV10-3
length: 16
CDR3: CAISAFGELRTDTQYF
DNA: TGTGCCATCAGTGCTTTCGGGGAGCTCCGAACTGATACGCAGTATTTT

size: once
D: -
J: TRBJ2-3
V: TRBV7-2
length: 15
CDR3: CASSLAPGTADTQYF
DNA: TGTGCCAGCAGCTTAGCCCCAGGAACGGCAGATACGCAGTATTTT

size: -
D: -
J: TRBJ2-2
V: TRBV5-6
length: 15
CDR3: CASSLVGTNTGELFF
DNA: TGTGCCAGCAGCTTGGTCGGGACGAACACCGGGGAGCTGTTTTTT

size: few
D: -
J: TRBJ1-6
V: TRBV15
length: 15
CDR3: CATSRDQILGSPLHF
DNA: TGTGCCACCAGCAGAGATCAGATACTAGGCTCACCCCTCCACTTT

size: -
D: -
J: TRBJ2-5
V: TRBV4-1
length: 15
CDR3: CASSQPGPLAETQYF
DNA: TGCGCCAGCAGCCAACCGGGCCCGCTAGCCGAGACCCAGTACTTC

size: -
D: -
J: TRBJ1-6
V: TRBV11-2
length: 15
CDR3: CASSLAPTGLSPLHF
DNA: TGTGCCAGCAGCTTAGCCCCGACAGGTCTGTCACCCCTCCACTTT

size: medium-sized
D: TRBD2
J: TRBJ2-7
V: TRBV10-3
length: 14
CDR3: CAISGLAGGYEQYF
DNA: TGTGCCATCAGTGGACTAGCGGGGGGCTACGAGCAGTACTTC

size: once
D: -
J: TRBJ2-7
V: TRBV7-2
length: 15
CDR3: CASSLVGGGVGEQYF
DNA: TGTGCCAGCAGCTTAGTAGGGGGCGGGGTGGGCGAGCAGTACTTC

size: few
D: TRBD1
J: TRBJ1-6
V: TRBV6-6
length: 13
CDR3: CASRDRGNSPLHF
DNA: TGTGCCAGCAGAGACAGGGGGAATTCACCCCTCCACTTT

size: -
D: -
J: TRBJ2-3
V: TRBV18
length: 12
CDR3: CASSEDTDTQYF
DNA: TGTGCCAGCTCTGAGGACACAGATACGCAGTATTTT

size: -
D: -
J: TRBJ1-6
V: TRBV9
length: 12
CDR3: CASPNPSSPLHF
DNA: TGTGCCAGCCCAAACCCGAGTTCACCCCTCCACTTT

size: few
D: -
J: TRBJ1-2
V: TRBV7-2
length: 18
CDR3: CASSLRAGDTRSNYGYTF
DNA: TGTGCCAGCAGCTTAAGGGCCGGGGACACTCGATCTAACTATGGCTACACCTTC

size: few
D: -
J: TRBJ1-1
V: TRBV7-2
length: 15
CDR3: CASSRLTGINTEAFF
DNA: TGTGCCAGCAGTAGATTAACAGGGATTAACACTGAAGCTTTCTTT

size: -
D: TRBD2
J: TRBJ2-1
V: TRBV4-1
length: 18
CDR3: CASSLGLAGGPAYNEQFF
DNA: TGCGCCAGCAGCCTGGGACTAGCGGGGGGGCCGGCGTACAATGAGCAGTTCTTC

size: -
D: -
J: TRBJ1-2
V: TRBV5-1
length: 13
CDR3: CASSLYQGSGYTF
DNA: TGCGCCAGCAGCTTGTATCAGGGATCTGGCTACACCTTC

size: few
D: -
J: TRBJ2-3
V: TRBV7-2
length: 15
CDR3: CASGFEAGITDTQYF
DNA: TGTGCCAGCGGGTTTGAGGCGGGGATCACAGATACGCAGTATTTT

size: -
D: TRBD1
J: TRBJ1-5
V: TRBV7-8
length: 17
CDR3: CASSLTGTGGSNQPQHF
DNA: TGTGCCAGCAGCTTGACCGGGACAGGGGGAAGCAATCAGCCCCAGCATTTT